The 13 T cell receptor beta chains presented below share a single source sample, sequenced in a study of cytomegalovirus exposure and HLA in healthy donors. The method was immunoSEQ multiplex PCR; TCRdb's version includes in-frame clones alone and lacks a portion of them. The sample lists over 150,000 clones; around 85% were seen once. Sequencing used PBMCs. The receptors originated from a man in his late teens or twenties in good health and CMV-seropositive.

The J gene is TRBJ1-2, the V gene TRBV28; no reliable D call. Trimming shortened V by 2 bases and J by 4 bases, and 11 bases separated the two germline ends. Germline V gene lookup returns CDR1 MDHEN and CDR2 SYDVKM. This CDR3 region has 14 residues. The CDR3 protein is CASSLEQKTYGYTF. The CDR3 DNA is TGTGCCAGCAGTTTAGAACAGAAGACCTATGGCTACACCTTC.

This clone showed up just once. DNA of the CDR3: TGTGCCAGCACGCCGAGCGGGACAGGGGGCTACGAGCAGTACTTC. This encodes CASTPSGTGGYEQYF. V gene TRBV28 combines with J gene TRBJ2-7; 11 bases agree with TRBD1. This CDR3 is 15 amino acids long. V trimming: 7 bases; J trimming: 3 bases; junction bases outside the gene matches: 8. From germline, CDR1 is MDHEN and CDR2 SYDVKM.

This rearrangement joins TRBV6-5 to TRBJ2-1; TRBD2 aligns across 12 bases. V lost 4 bases to trimming and J lost 8 bases; unmatched junction nucleotides: 9. This CDR3 comprises 16 residues. Germline V gives CDR1 MNHEY, CDR2 SVGAGI. The CDR3 sequence: CASSWSSGRAVDEQFF. CDR3 DNA sequence: TGTGCCAGCAGTTGGTCTAGCGGGAGGGCCGTGGATGAGCAGTTCTTC.

CDR3 sequence reads: CAIRRDIDGYTF. The CDR3 nucleotides read TGTGCCATCAGGCGGGATATCGATGGCTACACCTTC. The chain recombines TRBV10-3 with TRBJ1-2, with unresolved D. CDR3 length equals 12 residues. Germline lookup yields CDR1 ENHRY and CDR2 SYGVKD. Trimming removed 6 bases from V and 6 bases from J, with 11 bases in between.

In this sample, this clone turned up once. The chain couples TRBV27 to TRBJ2-3; 8 nucleotides align to TRBD2. V was clipped by 1 base and J by 0 bases; unmatched bases: 6. Per the germline V gene, CDR1 is MNHEY and CDR2 is SMNVEV (reference sequence). The CDR3 has 17 residues. The CDR3 here is CASSLLTGGFSTDTQYF. DNA of the CDR3: TGTGCCAGCAGTTTATTAACGGGGGGGTTCAGCACAGATACGCAGTATTTT.

The V gene is TRBV9, the J gene TRBJ2-3; the match to TRBD2 covers 10 bases. The germline V gene has CDR1 SGDLS and CDR2 YYNGEE. The CDR3 contains 15 residues. V trimming: 7 bases; J trimming: 5 bases; junction bases outside the gene matches: 10. CDR3 sequence reads: CASAGTSELIDTQYF. Here the CDR3 DNA reads TGTGCCAGCGCGGGGACTAGCGAATTGATAGATACGCAGTATTTT. Combining the CDR3 with reference TRBV9 and TRBJ2-3 gives the whole variable domain DSGVTQTPKHLITATGQRVTLRCSPRSGDLSVYWYQQSLDQGLQFLIQYYNGEERAKGNILERFSAQQFPDLHSELNLSSLELGDSALYFCASAGTSELIDTQYFGPGTRLTVL.

This chain joins TRBV29-1 and TRBJ1-1; possibly TRBD1 for D (6 bases). The CDR3 is made up of 13 amino acids. The germline V gene has CDR1 SQVTM and CDR2 ANQGSEA. Trimming pared 6 bases from V and 3 bases from J, leaving 14 bases between. The CDR3 DNA reads TGCAGCGTAGGGGGAGGGATAGACACTGAAGCTTTCTTT. It yields the protein CSVGGGIDTEAFF.

V usage is TRBV4-2 and J usage is TRBJ2-3; 9 bases line up with TRBD1. The germline V gene encodes CDR1 LGHNA and CDR2 YNFKEQ. V gave up 1 base and J gave up 5 bases; unmatched junction bases: 7. The CDR3 sequence is 16 residues long. CDR3 bases: TGTGCCAGCAGCCAAGTTGGGAACAGGGGGCAAGATACGCAGTATTTT. Protein product: CASSQVGNRGQDTQYF.

This rearrangement joins TRBV2 to TRBJ2-1; 8 nucleotides agree with TRBD1. Germline lookup yields CDR1 SNHLY and CDR2 FYNNEI. This CDR3 is built from 12 residues. V lost 6 bases to trimming and J lost 10 bases; unmatched junction nucleotides: 5. In DNA, the CDR3 is TGTGCCAGCAGCCCGACAGGGGTCGAGCAGTTCTTC. Its translation: CASSPTGVEQFF.

The chain carries TRBV6-1 and TRBJ1-3; 8 positions match TRBD1. Germline CDR1 is MNHNS and CDR2 is SASEGT. The V segment lost 3 bases and the J segment 7 bases; nucleotides outside the gene matches: 8. CDR3 size: 15 residues. DNA of the CDR3: TGTGCCAGCAGTGAGAGGGCAGGGGACAGGAACACCATATATTTT. As protein: CASSERAGDRNTIYF.

The chain carries TRBV18 and TRBJ2-5, with D perhaps matching TRBD1 (5 bases). The CDR3 length is 14 residues. Trimming took 5 bases from V and 5 from J, leaving 15 bases between them. Germline CDR1 KGHSH, CDR2 LQKENI. CDR3 DNA sequence: TGTGCCAGCTCAAATCAGGGCATGTCCGAGACCCAGTACTTC. Translated, it gives CASSNQGMSETQYF. The whole variable domain, remainder taken from reference TRBV18 and TRBJ2-5, is NAGVMQNPRHLVRRRGQEARLRCSPMKGHSHVYWYRQLPEEGLKFMVYLQKENIIDESGMPKERFSAEFPKEGPSILRIQQVVRGDSAAYFCASSNQGMSETQYFGPGTRLLVL.

This clone showed up just a few times. The rearrangement uses TRBV7-9 and TRBJ2-7; a weak D match, TRBD2 (5 bases). Germline CDR1 reads SEHNR; CDR2 reads FQNEAQ (reference sequence). V was cut by 5 bases and J by 6 bases, with 11 bases left in between. CDR3 length equals 12 residues. The DNA of the CDR3 is TGTGCCAGCAGCCCGGACTTTCGCGAGCAGTACTTC. Translating it yields CASSPDFREQYF.

In its sample, this clone was seen many times. V gene TRBV7-7 combines with J gene TRBJ2-7, with 12 bases identical to TRBD2. Germline V gene lookup returns CDR1 SSHAT and CDR2 FNYEAQ (reference sequence). The CDR3 totals 16 residues. The CDR3 nucleotides read TGTGCTAGCGGGACCCGGACTAGCGGGGACCTCTACGAGCAGTACTTC. This gives the protein CASGTRTSGDLYEQYF. Based on the CDR3 plus reference TRBV7-7 and TRBJ2-7, the full variable domain is GAGVSQSPRYKVTKRGQDVTLRCDPISSHATLYWYQQALGQGPEFLTYFNYEAQPDKSGLPSDRFSAERPEGSISTLTIQRTEQRDSAMYRCASGTRTSGDLYEQYFGPGTRLTVT.